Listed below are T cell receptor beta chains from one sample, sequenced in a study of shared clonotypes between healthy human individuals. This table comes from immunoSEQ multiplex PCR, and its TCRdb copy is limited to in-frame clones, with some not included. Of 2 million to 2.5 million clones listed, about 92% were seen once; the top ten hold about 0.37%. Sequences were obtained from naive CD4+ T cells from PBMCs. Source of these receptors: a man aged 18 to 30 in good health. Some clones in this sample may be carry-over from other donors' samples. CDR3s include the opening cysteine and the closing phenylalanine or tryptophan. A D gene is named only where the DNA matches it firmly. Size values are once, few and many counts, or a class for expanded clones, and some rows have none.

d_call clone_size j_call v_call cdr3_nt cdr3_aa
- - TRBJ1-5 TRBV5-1 TGCGCCAGCAGCTTGACGGCCGCCGGGAGCAATCAGCCCCAGCATTTT CASSLTAAGSNQPQHF
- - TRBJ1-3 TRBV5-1 TGCGCCAGCAGGATAGAGGGAGGAAACACCATATATTTT CASRIEGGNTIYF
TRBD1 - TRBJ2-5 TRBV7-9 TGTGCCAGCGCGACCGCGACCGGGACAGGAGGAGGAGGGACCCAGTACTTC CASATATGTGGGGTQYF
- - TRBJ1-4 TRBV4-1 TGCGCCAGCAGCCAAGATTTTCTGGGGGGGGTGAGGGAAAAACTGTTTTTT CASSQDFLGGVREKLFF
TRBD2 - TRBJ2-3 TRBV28 TGTGCCAGTTCAATTAGCGGGACGGCCACAGATACGCAGTATTTT CASSISGTATDTQYF
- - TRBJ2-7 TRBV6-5 TGTGCCAGCAGTCCTAAACTGAGCTCCTACGAGCAGTACTTC CASSPKLSSYEQYF
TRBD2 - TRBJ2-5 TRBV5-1 TGCGCCAGCAGCTCCGGACTAGCGGGAGGACGCGAGACCCAGTACTTC CASSSGLAGGRETQYF
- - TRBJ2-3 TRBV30 TGTGCCTGGAGTGATTTAGGGCCCCCATCCACAGATACGCAGTATTTT CAWSDLGPPSTDTQYF
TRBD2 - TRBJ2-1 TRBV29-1 TGCAGCGTTATGAGGCTAGCGGGAGGAGTTAGTGAGCAGTTCTTC CSVMRLAGGVSEQFF
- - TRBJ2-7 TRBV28 TGTGCCAGCAGTCACCCCAGTCGCCAGTACTTC CASSHPSRQYF
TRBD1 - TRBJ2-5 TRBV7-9 TGTGCCAGCAGCCCCCTGTCGGGACAGGGGGACCAAGAGACCCAGTACTTC CASSPLSGQGDQETQYF
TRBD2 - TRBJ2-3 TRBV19 TGTGCCAGTAGTATAGCGGGGACTAGCGGGACAGATACGCAGTATTTT CASSIAGTSGTDTQYF
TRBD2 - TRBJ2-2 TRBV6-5 TGTGCCAGCACCGAGGGACTAGCGGGGGCCGGGGAGCTGTTTTTT CASTEGLAGAGELFF
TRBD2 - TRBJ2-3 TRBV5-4 TGTGCCAGCAGCCCGGCGACTAGCGGGAGCACAGATACGCAGTATTTT CASSPATSGSTDTQYF
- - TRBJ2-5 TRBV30 TGTGCCTGTTCCCGGGGGTTCCAAGAGACCCAGTACTTC CACSRGFQETQYF
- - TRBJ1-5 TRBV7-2 TGTGCCAGCAGCTTAGTGGGGCAGAATCAGCCCCAGCATTTT CASSLVGQNQPQHF
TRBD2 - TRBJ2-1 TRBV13 TGTGCCAGCAGCCAAACCTCTAGCGGGGTCTACAATGAGCAGTTCTTC CASSQTSSGVYNEQFF
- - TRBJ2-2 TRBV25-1 TGTGCCAGCAGTGAACCCGGGGCCAGGGAGCTGTTTTTT CASSEPGARELFF
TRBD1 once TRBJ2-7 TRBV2 TGTGCCAGCAGTGTGGGACAGGGGGCGGCGGGAAGCTACGAGCAGTACTTC CASSVGQGAAGSYEQYF
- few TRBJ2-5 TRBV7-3 TGTGCCAGCAGCCTCGGGGGATCCCAAGAGACCCAGTACTTC CASSLGGSQETQYF
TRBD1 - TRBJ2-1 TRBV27 TGTGCCAGCACCAGGGACAGATACAATGAGCAGTTCTTC CASTRDRYNEQFF
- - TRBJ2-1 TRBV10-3 TGTGCCACAAGACAGACGACCTACAATGAGCAGTTCTTC CATRQTTYNEQFF
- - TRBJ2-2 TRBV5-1 TGCGCCAGCAGTACGGTTGTGACCGGGGAGCTGTTTTTT CASSTVVTGELFF
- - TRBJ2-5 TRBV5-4 TGTGCCAGCAGCGCCGACCAAGAGACCCAGTACTTC CASSADQETQYF